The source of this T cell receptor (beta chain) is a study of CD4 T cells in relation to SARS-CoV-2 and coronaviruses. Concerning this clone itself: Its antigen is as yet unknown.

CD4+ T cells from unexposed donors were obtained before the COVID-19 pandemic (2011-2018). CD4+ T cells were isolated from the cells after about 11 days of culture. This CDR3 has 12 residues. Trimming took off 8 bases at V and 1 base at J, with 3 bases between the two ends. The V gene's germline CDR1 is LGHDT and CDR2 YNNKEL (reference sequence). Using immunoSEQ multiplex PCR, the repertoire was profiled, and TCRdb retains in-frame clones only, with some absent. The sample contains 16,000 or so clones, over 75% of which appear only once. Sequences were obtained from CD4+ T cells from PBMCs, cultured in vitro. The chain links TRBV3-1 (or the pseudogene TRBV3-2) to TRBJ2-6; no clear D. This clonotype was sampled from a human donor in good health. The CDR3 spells CASRSGANVLTF. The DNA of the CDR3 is TGTGCCAGCCGGTCTGGGGCCAACGTCCTGACTTTC.